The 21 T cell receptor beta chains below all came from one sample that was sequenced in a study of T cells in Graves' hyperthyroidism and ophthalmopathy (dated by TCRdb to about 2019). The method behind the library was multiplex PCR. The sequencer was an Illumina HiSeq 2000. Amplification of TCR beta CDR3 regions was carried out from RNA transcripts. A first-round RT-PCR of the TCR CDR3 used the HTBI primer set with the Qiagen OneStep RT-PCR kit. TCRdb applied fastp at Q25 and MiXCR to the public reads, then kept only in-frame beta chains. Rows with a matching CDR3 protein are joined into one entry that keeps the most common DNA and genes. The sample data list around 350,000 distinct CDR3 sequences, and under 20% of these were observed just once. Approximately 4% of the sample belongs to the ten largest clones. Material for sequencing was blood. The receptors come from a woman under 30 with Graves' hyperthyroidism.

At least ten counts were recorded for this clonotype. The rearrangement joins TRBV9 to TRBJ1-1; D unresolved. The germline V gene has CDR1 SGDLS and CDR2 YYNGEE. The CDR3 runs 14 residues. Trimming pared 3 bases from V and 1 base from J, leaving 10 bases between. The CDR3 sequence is CASSAGISNTEAFF. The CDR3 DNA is TGTGCCAGCAGCGCCGGAATCTCGAACACTGAAGCTTTCTTT.

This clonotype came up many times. CDR3 coding DNA: TGTGCCATCAGTGAGTCGGGCCAGGGCTACACTGAAGCTTTCTTT. This encodes CAISESGQGYTEAFF. V and J are TRBV10-3 and TRBJ1-1, with D maybe TRBD1 (5 bases). The CDR3 is made up of 15 amino acids. V lost 0 bases to trimming and J lost 3 bases, with 11 bases between them. The germline V gene encodes CDR1 ENHRY and CDR2 SYGVKD.

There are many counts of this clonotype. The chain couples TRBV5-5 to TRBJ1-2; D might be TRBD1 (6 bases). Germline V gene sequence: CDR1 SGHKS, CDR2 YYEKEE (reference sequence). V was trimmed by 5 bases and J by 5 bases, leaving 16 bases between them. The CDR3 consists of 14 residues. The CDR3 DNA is TGTGCCAGCAGATCCGTCAGGGGCGATTATGGCTACACCTTC. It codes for CASRSVRGDYGYTF.

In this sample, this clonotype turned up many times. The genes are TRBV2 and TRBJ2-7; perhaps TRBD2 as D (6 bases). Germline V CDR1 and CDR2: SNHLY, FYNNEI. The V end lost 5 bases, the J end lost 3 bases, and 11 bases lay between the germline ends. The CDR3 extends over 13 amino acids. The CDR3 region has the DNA TGTGCCAGCAGTCAGGGAGGCAGCTACGAGCAGTACTTC. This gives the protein CASSQGGSYEQYF.

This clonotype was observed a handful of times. CDR3 nucleotides: TGCGCCAGCAGCCCCCTGGGCGGCTGGGAGACCCAGTACTTC. It is translated as CASSPLGGWETQYF. The rearrangement links TRBV5-1 to TRBJ2-5; D uncertain. CDR3 length: 14 amino acids. Looked up from germline, CDR1 is SGHRS and CDR2 is YFSETQ. V shed 4 bases and J shed 5 bases, with 15 bases lying between them.

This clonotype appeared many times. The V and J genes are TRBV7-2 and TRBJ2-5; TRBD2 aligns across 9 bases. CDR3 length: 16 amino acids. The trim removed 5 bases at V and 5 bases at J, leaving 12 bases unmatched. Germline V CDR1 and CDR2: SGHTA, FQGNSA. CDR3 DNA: TGTGCCAGCAGCCTCCTCGGGCGGGGGGGCGAGGAGACCCAGTACTTC. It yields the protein CASSLLGRGGEETQYF.

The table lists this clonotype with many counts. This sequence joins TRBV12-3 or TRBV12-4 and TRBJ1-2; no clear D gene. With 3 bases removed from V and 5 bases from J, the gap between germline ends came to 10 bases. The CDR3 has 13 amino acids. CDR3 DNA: TGTGCCAGCAGTTTTGTACCCTCATATGGCTACACCTTC. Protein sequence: CASSFVPSYGYTF.

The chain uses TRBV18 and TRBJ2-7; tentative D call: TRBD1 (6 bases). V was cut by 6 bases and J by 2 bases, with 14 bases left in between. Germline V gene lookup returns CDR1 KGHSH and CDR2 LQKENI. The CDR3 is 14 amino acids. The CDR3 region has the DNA TGTGCCAGCTCGCACAGGGAAACAACCTACGAGCAGTACTTC. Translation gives CASSHRETTYEQYF.

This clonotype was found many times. DNA of the CDR3: TGCAGCGCTGTGGACGGGACCTATGGCTACACCTTC. Amino acid sequence: CSAVDGTYGYTF. This chain uses TRBV29-1 with TRBJ1-2; a weak D match, TRBD1 (5 bases). This CDR3 spans 12 amino acids. The germline V gene has CDR1 SQVTM and CDR2 ANQGSEA. The V end was cut by 7 bases, the J end by 4 bases, with 13 bases between.

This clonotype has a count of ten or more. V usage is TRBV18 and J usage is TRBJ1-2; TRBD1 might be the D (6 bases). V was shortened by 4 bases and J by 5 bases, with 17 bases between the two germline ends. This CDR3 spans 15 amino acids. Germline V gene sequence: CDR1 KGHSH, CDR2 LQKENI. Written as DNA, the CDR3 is TGTGCCAGCTCACTCCCCGGGACACCTTCGTATGGCTACACCTTC. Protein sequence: CASSLPGTPSYGYTF. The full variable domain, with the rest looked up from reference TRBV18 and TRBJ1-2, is NAGVMQNPRHLVRRRGQEARLRCSPMKGHSHVYWYRQLPEEGLKFMVYLQKENIIDESGMPKERFSAEFPKEGPSILRIQQVVRGDSAAYFCASSLPGTPSYGYTFGSGTRLTVV.

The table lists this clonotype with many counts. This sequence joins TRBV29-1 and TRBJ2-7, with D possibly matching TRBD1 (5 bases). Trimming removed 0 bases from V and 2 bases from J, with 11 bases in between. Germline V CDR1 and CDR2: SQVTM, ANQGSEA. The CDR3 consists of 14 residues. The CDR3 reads CSVEDPLGPYEQYF. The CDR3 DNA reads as TGCAGCGTTGAAGACCCATTGGGGCCCTACGAGCAGTACTTC.

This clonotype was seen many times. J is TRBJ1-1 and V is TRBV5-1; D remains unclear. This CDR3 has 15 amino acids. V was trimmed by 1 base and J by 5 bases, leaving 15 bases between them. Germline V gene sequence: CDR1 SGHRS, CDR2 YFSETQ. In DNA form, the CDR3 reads TGCGCCAGCAGCTTGTTTATTCGGGGAATTACTGAAGCTTTCTTT. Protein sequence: CASSLFIRGITEAFF.

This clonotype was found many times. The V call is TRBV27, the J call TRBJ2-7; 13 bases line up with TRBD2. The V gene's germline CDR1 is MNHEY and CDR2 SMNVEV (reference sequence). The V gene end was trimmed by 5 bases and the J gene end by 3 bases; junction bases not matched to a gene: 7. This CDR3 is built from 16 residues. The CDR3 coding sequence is TGTGCCAGCAGTCTACGGACTAGCGGGGGATACTACGAGCAGTACTTC. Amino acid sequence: CASSLRTSGGYYEQYF.

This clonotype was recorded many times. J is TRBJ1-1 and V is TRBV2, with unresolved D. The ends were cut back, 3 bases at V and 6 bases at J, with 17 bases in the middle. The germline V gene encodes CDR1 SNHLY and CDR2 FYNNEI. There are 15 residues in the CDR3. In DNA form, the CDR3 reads TGTGCCAGCAGTGAGATGGACGGGTCCGGGGCTGAAGCTTTCTTT. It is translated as CASSEMDGSGAEAFF. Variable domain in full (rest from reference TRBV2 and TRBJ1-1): EPEVTQTPSHQVTQMGQEVILRCVPISNHLYFYWYRQILGQKVEFLVSFYNNEISEKSEIFDDQFSVERPDGSNFTLKIRSTKLEDSAMYFCASSEMDGSGAEAFFGQGTRLTVV.

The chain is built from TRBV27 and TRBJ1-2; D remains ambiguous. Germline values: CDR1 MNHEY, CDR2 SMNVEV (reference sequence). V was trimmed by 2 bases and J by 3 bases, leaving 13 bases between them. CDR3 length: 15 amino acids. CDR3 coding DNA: TGTGCCAGCAGTTTAACCCGGTCTGCCGACTATGGCTACACCTTC. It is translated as CASSLTRSADYGYTF.

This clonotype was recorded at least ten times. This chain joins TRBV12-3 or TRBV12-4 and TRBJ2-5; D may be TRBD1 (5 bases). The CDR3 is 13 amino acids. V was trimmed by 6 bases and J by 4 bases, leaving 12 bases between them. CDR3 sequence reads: CASSAGRRETQYF. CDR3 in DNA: TGTGCCAGCAGCGCAGGGCGACGAGAGACCCAGTACTTC.

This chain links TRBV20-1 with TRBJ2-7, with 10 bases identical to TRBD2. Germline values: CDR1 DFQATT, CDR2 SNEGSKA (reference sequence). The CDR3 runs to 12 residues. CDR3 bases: TGCAGCGCCAGCGGGGGGGCCCACGAGCAGTACTTC. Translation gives CSASGGAHEQYF.

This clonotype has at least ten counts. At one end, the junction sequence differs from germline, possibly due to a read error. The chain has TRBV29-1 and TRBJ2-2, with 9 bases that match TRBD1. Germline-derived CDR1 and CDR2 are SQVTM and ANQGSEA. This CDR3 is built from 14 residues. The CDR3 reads CSVEKGTGIGELLF. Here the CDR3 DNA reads TGCAGCGTTGAAAAAGGGACAGGGATCGGGGAGCTGCTTTTT.

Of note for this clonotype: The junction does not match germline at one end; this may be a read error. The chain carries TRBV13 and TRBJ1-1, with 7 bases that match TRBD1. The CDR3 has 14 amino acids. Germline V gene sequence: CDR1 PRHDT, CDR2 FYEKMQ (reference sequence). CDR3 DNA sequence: TGTGCCAGCAGCTCCGACGGGACAGCTCAACGAAAAGTCTTT. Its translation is CASSSDGTAQRKVF.

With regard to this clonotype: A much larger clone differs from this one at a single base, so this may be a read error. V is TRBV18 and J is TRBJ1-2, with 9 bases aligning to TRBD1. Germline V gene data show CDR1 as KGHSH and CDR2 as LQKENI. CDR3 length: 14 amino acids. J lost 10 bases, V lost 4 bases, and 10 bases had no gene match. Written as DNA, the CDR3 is TGTGCCAGCTCACTACGACAGGGGGAAGCTGTCTACACCTTC. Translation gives CASSLRQGEAVYTF.

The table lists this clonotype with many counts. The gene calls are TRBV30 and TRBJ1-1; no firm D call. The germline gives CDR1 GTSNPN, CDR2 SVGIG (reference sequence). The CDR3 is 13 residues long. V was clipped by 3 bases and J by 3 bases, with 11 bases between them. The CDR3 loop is CAWSLLWYTEAFF. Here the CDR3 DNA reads TGTGCCTGGAGCCTTCTTTGGTACACTGAAGCTTTCTTT.